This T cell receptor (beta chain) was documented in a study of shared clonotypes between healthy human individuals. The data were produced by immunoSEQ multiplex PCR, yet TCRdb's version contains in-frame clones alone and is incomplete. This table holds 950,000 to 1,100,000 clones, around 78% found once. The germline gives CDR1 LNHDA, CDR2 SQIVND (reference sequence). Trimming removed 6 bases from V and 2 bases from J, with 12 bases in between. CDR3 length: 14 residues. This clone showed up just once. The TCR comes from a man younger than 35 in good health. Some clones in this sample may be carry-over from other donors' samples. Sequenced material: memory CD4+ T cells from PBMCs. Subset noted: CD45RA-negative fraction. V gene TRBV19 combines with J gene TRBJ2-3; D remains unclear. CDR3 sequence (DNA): TGTGCCAGTAGCTTGGGTCTCCCCACAGATACGCAGTATTTT. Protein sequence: CASSLGLPTDTQYF.